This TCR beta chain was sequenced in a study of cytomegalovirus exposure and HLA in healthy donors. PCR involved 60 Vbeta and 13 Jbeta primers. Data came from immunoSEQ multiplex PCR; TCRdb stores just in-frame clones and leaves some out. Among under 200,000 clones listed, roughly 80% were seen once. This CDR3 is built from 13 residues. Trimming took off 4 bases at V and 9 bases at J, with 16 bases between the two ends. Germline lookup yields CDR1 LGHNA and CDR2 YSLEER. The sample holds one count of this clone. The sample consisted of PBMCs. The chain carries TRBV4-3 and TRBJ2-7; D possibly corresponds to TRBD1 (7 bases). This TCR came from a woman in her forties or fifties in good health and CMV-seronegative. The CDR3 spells CASSRGTATVQYF. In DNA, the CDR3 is TGCGCCAGCAGCCGCGGGACAGCGACCGTGCAGTACTTC.